These T cell receptor beta chains were read from a single sample in a study of OX40 agonist ivuxolimab in advanced cancers. Assay: immunoSEQ multiplex PCR; the TCRdb copy retains only in-frame clones and omits some. Of 15,000 to 20,000 clones in the sample, 50% to 75% were seen once. The sequencing here drew on CD4+ or CD8+ T cells sorted from blood, taken in a trial of the OX40 agonist ivuxolimab. The receptors were gathered from an adult with an advanced solid tumor such as melanoma, head and neck, liver or kidney cancer. CDR3s include the opening cysteine and the closing phenylalanine or tryptophan. The D gene is left open where the match is weak. Size is omitted from some rows. Given values are once, few, many or a class for expanded clones.

J gene: TRBJ2-3; clone size: NA; V gene: TRBV7-7; D gene: TRBD2; CDR3 DNA: TGTGCCAGCAGCTTTTCCCCCCGTACGGGGGGATTGACTGGCACAGATACGCAGTATTTT; CDR3 protein: CASSFSPRTGGLTGTDTQYF
J gene: TRBJ1-2; clone size: NA; V gene: TRBV10-2; D gene: NA; CDR3 DNA: TGCGCCAGCAGTGAAGCGGTCGGAGGCTACACCTTC; CDR3 protein: CASSEAVGGYTF
J gene: TRBJ2-1; clone size: NA; V gene: TRBV5-6; D gene: NA; CDR3 DNA: TGTGCCAGCAGCTTGTGGAATGAGCAGTTCTTC; CDR3 protein: CASSLWNEQFF
J gene: TRBJ2-7; clone size: NA; V gene: TRBV21-1; D gene: NA; CDR3 DNA: TGTGCCAGCAGCCACAACGTGGGGACCCTCCCATACGAGCAGTACTTC; CDR3 protein: CASSHNVGTLPYEQYF
J gene: TRBJ2-7; clone size: once; V gene: TRBV9; D gene: NA; CDR3 DNA: TGTGCCAGCAGCGTAGAGGCAGACGAGCAGTACTTC; CDR3 protein: CASSVEADEQYF
J gene: TRBJ2-5; clone size: NA; V gene: TRBV7-6; D gene: TRBD1; CDR3 DNA: TGTGCCAGCAGCCTGACAGGGGGGGGTGAGACCCAGTACTTC; CDR3 protein: CASSLTGGGETQYF
J gene: TRBJ2-7; clone size: NA; V gene: TRBV11-2; D gene: NA; CDR3 DNA: TGTGCCAGCAGCTTAGAAGCCAGTGGTCTCGAGCAGTACTTC; CDR3 protein: CASSLEASGLEQYF
J gene: TRBJ2-7; clone size: NA; V gene: TRBV2; D gene: NA; CDR3 DNA: TGTGCCAGCAGTGAAGGACGGGCCACAGGCGAGCAGTACTTC; CDR3 protein: CASSEGRATGEQYF
J gene: TRBJ1-2; clone size: NA; V gene: TRBV6-1; D gene: NA; CDR3 DNA: TGTGCCAGCAGAGGGGACCACTATGGCTACACCTTC; CDR3 protein: CASRGDHYGYTF
J gene: TRBJ1-5; clone size: NA; V gene: TRBV7-9; D gene: NA; CDR3 DNA: TGTGCCAGCAGCTACCAAGGAGGGGAGGCCCAGCATTTT; CDR3 protein: CASSYQGGEAQHF
J gene: TRBJ2-1; clone size: few; V gene: TRBV7-8; D gene: NA; CDR3 DNA: TGTGCCAGCAGCTTAGTTGGCTTTTTAAGGAGCTCCTACAATGAGCAGTTCTTC; CDR3 protein: CASSLVGFLRSSYNEQFF
J gene: TRBJ1-1; clone size: NA; V gene: TRBV28; D gene: NA; CDR3 DNA: TGTGCCGCCCCCAGGTCCAGGGGAGAGGGGACTGAAGCTTTCTTT; CDR3 protein: CAAPRSRGEGTEAFF
J gene: TRBJ2-1; clone size: NA; V gene: TRBV7-9; D gene: TRBD1; CDR3 DNA: TGTGCCAGCAGTACAGACAGGGCGTCCTACAATGAGCAGTTCTTC; CDR3 protein: CASSTDRASYNEQFF
J gene: TRBJ2-7; clone size: NA; V gene: TRBV5-4; D gene: NA; CDR3 DNA: TGTGCCAGCAGCGACAGTTACGAGCAGTACTTC; CDR3 protein: CASSDSYEQYF
J gene: TRBJ1-5; clone size: NA; V gene: TRBV7-9; D gene: TRBD1; CDR3 DNA: TGTGCCAGCAGCTCGGGACAGGGTAGTGCGGGAAATCAGCCCCAGCATTTT; CDR3 protein: CASSSGQGSAGNQPQHF
J gene: TRBJ2-7; clone size: NA; V gene: TRBV7-9; D gene: NA; CDR3 DNA: TGTGCCAGCAGCCTAGGGTACTCCTACGAGCAGTACTTC; CDR3 protein: CASSLGYSYEQYF
J gene: TRBJ1-6; clone size: NA; V gene: TRBV6-5; D gene: TRBD1; CDR3 DNA: TGTGCCAGCAGTCGACAGGGCGGGTATTCACCCCTCCACTTT; CDR3 protein: CASSRQGGYSPLHF
J gene: TRBJ2-1; clone size: few; V gene: TRBV2; D gene: NA; CDR3 DNA: TGTGCCAGCAGTGGACCGGGACCGTCGTTAAATGAGCAGTTCTTC; CDR3 protein: CASSGPGPSLNEQFF
J gene: TRBJ2-1; clone size: NA; V gene: TRBV6-5; D gene: NA; CDR3 DNA: TGTGCCACGCTAGAGGGCGGAGAGCAGTTCTTC; CDR3 protein: CATLEGGEQFF
J gene: TRBJ2-1; clone size: NA; V gene: TRBV7-8; D gene: NA; CDR3 DNA: TGTGCCAGCAGCTTGGGGGTGGCGAATGAGCAGTTCTTC; CDR3 protein: CASSLGVANEQFF
J gene: TRBJ2-1; clone size: NA; V gene: TRBV19; D gene: NA; CDR3 DNA: TGTGCCAGTAGTTTCCGGGACAACTCCTACAATGAGCAGTTCTTC; CDR3 protein: CASSFRDNSYNEQFF
J gene: TRBJ1-1; clone size: NA; V gene: TRBV7-3; D gene: NA; CDR3 DNA: TGTGCCAGCAGCTCACACCTGTTTACTGAAGCTTTCTTT; CDR3 protein: CASSSHLFTEAFF
J gene: TRBJ2-7; clone size: NA; V gene: TRBV6-5; D gene: NA; CDR3 DNA: TGTGCCAGCAGCGAAAGTCCCTACGAGCAGTACTTC; CDR3 protein: CASSESPYEQYF
J gene: TRBJ2-1; clone size: NA; V gene: TRBV6-5; D gene: NA; CDR3 DNA: TGTGCCAGCAGTACTGGTGGGGGAATCTACAATGAGCAGTTCTTC; CDR3 protein: CASSTGGGIYNEQFF
J gene: TRBJ1-2; clone size: NA; V gene: TRBV2; D gene: NA; CDR3 DNA: TGTGCCAGCAGTGAATGGGGGGGAGACTATGGCTACACCTTC; CDR3 protein: CASSEWGGDYGYTF
J gene: TRBJ2-2; clone size: NA; V gene: TRBV4-1; D gene: NA; CDR3 DNA: TGCGCCAGCAGCCGGAGTCCTAGCGACACCGGGGAGCTGTTTTTT; CDR3 protein: CASSRSPSDTGELFF
J gene: TRBJ2-1; clone size: NA; V gene: TRBV2; D gene: TRBD1; CDR3 DNA: TGTGCCAGCAGTGAAGGGGGACAGCGCAATGAGCAGTTCTTC; CDR3 protein: CASSEGGQRNEQFF
J gene: TRBJ1-3; clone size: NA; V gene: TRBV9; D gene: NA; CDR3 DNA: TGTGCCAGCAGCGTAGGGGGCAACTCAGGAAACACCATATATTTT; CDR3 protein: CASSVGGNSGNTIYF
J gene: TRBJ2-1; clone size: few; V gene: TRBV4-2; D gene: NA; CDR3 DNA: TGTGCCAGCAGGTCAGGGGATATCTACAATGAGCAGTTCTTC; CDR3 protein: CASRSGDIYNEQFF
J gene: TRBJ1-2; clone size: NA; V gene: TRBV29-1; D gene: TRBD1; CDR3 DNA: TGCAGCGTTGAAAGGGACAGGGGGGGAGTGGGAGATGGCTACACCTTC; CDR3 protein: CSVERDRGGVGDGYTF
J gene: TRBJ1-5; clone size: NA; V gene: TRBV7-2; D gene: NA; CDR3 DNA: TGTGCCAGCAGCTTATATCCTTTAACAGGAAAACAGCCCCAGCATTTT; CDR3 protein: CASSLYPLTGKQPQHF
J gene: TRBJ2-7; clone size: NA; V gene: TRBV6-5; D gene: NA; CDR3 DNA: TGTGCCAGCAGCCCTAGTGATACAGGGTTATTCGAGCAGTACTTC; CDR3 protein: CASSPSDTGLFEQYF
J gene: TRBJ2-4; clone size: NA; V gene: TRBV14; D gene: NA; CDR3 DNA: TGTGCCAGCAGCCAAGGCGACCCCCAGTACTTC; CDR3 protein: CASSQGDPQYF
J gene: TRBJ1-3; clone size: NA; V gene: TRBV4-1; D gene: NA; CDR3 DNA: TGCGCCAGCAGCCCGACGGGTAGCTCTGGAAACACCATATATTTT; CDR3 protein: CASSPTGSSGNTIYF
J gene: TRBJ2-7; clone size: NA; V gene: TRBV10-3; D gene: NA; CDR3 DNA: TGTGCCATCAATGCACAAAGGAATTACGAGCAGTACTTC; CDR3 protein: CAINAQRNYEQYF
J gene: TRBJ2-3; clone size: once; V gene: TRBV10-1; D gene: NA; CDR3 DNA: TGCGCCAGCAGTGAGAGCCCGGGGGGCACAGATACGCAGTATTTT; CDR3 protein: CASSESPGGTDTQYF
J gene: TRBJ2-1; clone size: NA; V gene: TRBV28; D gene: NA; CDR3 DNA: TGTGCCAGCAGTTCCGGACACAACCGGGGGAGGACCTACAATGAGCAGTTCTTC; CDR3 protein: CASSSGHNRGRTYNEQFF
J gene: TRBJ1-5; clone size: NA; V gene: TRBV28; D gene: NA; CDR3 DNA: TGTGCCAGCAGGCGTCCCGCTCAGGAAACCTATCAGCCCCAGCATTTT; CDR3 protein: CASRRPAQETYQPQHF
J gene: TRBJ2-1; clone size: NA; V gene: TRBV30; D gene: NA; CDR3 DNA: TGTGCCTGGCGAGCCTACAATGAGCAGTTCTTC; CDR3 protein: CAWRAYNEQFF
J gene: TRBJ2-1; clone size: medium-sized; V gene: TRBV7-3; D gene: TRBD1; CDR3 DNA: TGTGCCAGCAGCTTGGACAGGTCCAATGAGCAGTTCTTC; CDR3 protein: CASSLDRSNEQFF
J gene: TRBJ2-1; clone size: medium-sized; V gene: TRBV30; D gene: NA; CDR3 DNA: TGTGCCTGGAGTGGGAGTTACTACAATGAGCAGTTCTTC; CDR3 protein: CAWSGSYYNEQFF
J gene: TRBJ2-7; clone size: NA; V gene: TRBV6-5; D gene: NA; CDR3 DNA: TGTGCCAGCAGTGAAACAGGGCCCTACGAGCAGTACTTC; CDR3 protein: CASSETGPYEQYF